One sample yielded the 22 T cell receptor beta chains listed below, sequenced in a study of CD8+ T cells in alopecia areata. Noted treatment: oral pan-JAK inhibitor, 5-10 mg twice daily. Investigators isolated RNA and reverse transcribed it into cDNA to act as the sequencing template. The data were produced by immunoSEQ multiplex PCR, yet TCRdb's version contains in-frame clones alone and is incomplete. The sample shows a few hundred thousand clones, more than 30% of them seen only once. Sequences were derived from CD4+ T cells sorted from blood, sampled around week 34, from a patient treated with tofacitinib. The receptors here all came from a human donor with alopecia areata.

J is TRBJ1-2 and V is TRBV6-5; the match to TRBD1 covers 8 bases. The CDR3 has 14 amino acids. V lost 6 bases and J lost 7; bases outside the gene matches: 10. The germline V gene has CDR1 MNHEY and CDR2 SVGAGI. CDR3 coding DNA: TGTGCCAGCAGAGAGGACAGGGAGGTTGGTGGCTACACCTTC. Its protein product is CASREDREVGGYTF.

The genes are TRBV7-2 and TRBJ2-7, with 7 nucleotides matching TRBD2. The CDR3 has 15 residues. CDR1 and CDR2 (germline): SGHTA, FQGNSA. With 6 bases clipped from V and 2 bases from J, the junction kept 10 bases outside the gene matches. Here the CDR3 DNA reads TGTGCCAGCAGGGTGGGGCTAGCGGAAACCTACGAGCAGTACTTC. Encoded protein: CASRVGLAETYEQYF.

This chain joins TRBV9 and TRBJ1-2; TRBD1 is a possible D gene (5 bases). Germline CDR1 is SGDLS and CDR2 is YYNGEE. V was trimmed by 4 bases and J by 3 bases, leaving 13 bases between them. The length of the CDR3 is 14 residues. CDR3 region: CASSPGVADYGYTF. The DNA of the CDR3 is TGTGCCAGCAGCCCGGGGGTGGCAGACTATGGCTACACCTTC. Using reference TRBV9 and TRBJ1-2 for the parts outside the CDR3, the full variable domain is DSGVTQTPKHLITATGQRVTLRCSPRSGDLSVYWYQQSLDQGLQFLIQYYNGEERAKGNILERFSAQQFPDLHSELNLSSLELGDSALYFCASSPGVADYGYTFGSGTRLTVV.

In this sample, this clone turned up once. The genes are TRBV10-1 and TRBJ2-1, with 8 bases that match TRBD1. This CDR3 spans 15 amino acids. Germline CDR1 is WNHNN and CDR2 is SYGVQD (reference sequence). J lost 8 bases, V lost 3 bases, and 9 bases had no gene match. The CDR3 spells CASSDQGQVRDEQFF. The DNA of the CDR3 is TGCGCCAGCAGTGACCAGGGACAGGTTAGGGATGAGCAGTTCTTC.

This chain links TRBV27 with TRBJ1-2, with 10 bases identical to TRBD1. The CDR3 is 17 residues long. Germline lookup yields CDR1 MNHEY and CDR2 SMNVEV (reference sequence). With 2 bases clipped from V and 6 bases from J, the junction kept 12 bases outside the gene matches. CDR3 bases: TGTGCCAGCAGTTTAGCGACAGGGGGCGAAGGGGTGGATGGCTACACCTTC. Protein product: CASSLATGGEGVDGYTF.

This clone was seen more than once but under ten times. This sequence joins TRBV30 and TRBJ2-1; D is unclear. The V and J ends lost 0 bases and 5 bases respectively, with 14 bases between them. Germline V CDR1 and CDR2: GTSNPN, SVGIG (reference sequence). The CDR3 has 15 residues. The CDR3 DNA sequence: TGTGCCTGGAGTGTATCTAGTACTTTCCACAATGAGCAGTTCTTC. Amino acids: CAWSVSSTFHNEQFF.

This clone is a singleton in its sample. This sequence joins TRBV30 and TRBJ2-7, with TRBD1 matching over 7 bases. CDR3 length: 14 amino acids. The junction had 9 bases not matched to a gene; V was cut back by 4 bases and J by 3 bases. CDR1 is GTSNPN and CDR2 is SVGIG in the germline V gene (reference sequence). DNA of the CDR3: TGTGCCTGGAAGGGGCAGGGGGATTTCTACGAGCAGTACTTC. Amino acids: CAWKGQGDFYEQYF.

The chain recombines TRBV2 with TRBJ1-5; D is possibly TRBD1 (5 bases). Germline V gene lookup returns CDR1 SNHLY and CDR2 FYNNEI. The length of the CDR3 is 15 residues. V gave up 6 bases and J gave up 0 bases, with 12 bases separating them. CDR3 loop: CASRGGPSSNQPQHF. CDR3 in DNA: TGTGCCAGCAGGGGGGGACCGTCTAGCAATCAGCCCCAGCATTTT.

This clone was detected only a few times. This chain joins TRBV4-1 and TRBJ2-7, with 14 bases matching TRBD2. V was clipped by 4 bases and J by 2 bases; unmatched bases: 1. The germline gives CDR1 MGHRA, CDR2 YSYEKL. The CDR3 consists of 15 residues. The CDR3 spells CASSPGLAGAYEQYF. The DNA of the CDR3 is TGCGCCAGCAGCCCGGGACTAGCGGGAGCCTACGAGCAGTACTTC.

This clone turned up a few times. The genes are TRBV7-9 and TRBJ2-7; 9 nucleotides match TRBD1. Germline trimming cut 5 bases from V and 4 bases from J; bases unmatched to any gene: 6. CDR3 length: 14 residues. Germline loops: CDR1 SEHNR, CDR2 FQNEAQ (reference sequence). This chain's CDR3 is CASSPPGQGYEQYF. The CDR3 DNA follows: TGTGCCAGCAGCCCACCGGGACAGGGATACGAGCAGTACTTC. The full variable domain, with the rest looked up from reference TRBV7-9 and TRBJ2-7, is DTGVSQNPRHKITKRGQNVTFRCDPISEHNRLYWYRQTLGQGPEFLTYFQNEAQLEKSRLLSDRFSAERPKGSFSTLEIQRTEQGDSAMYLCASSPPGQGYEQYFGPGTRLTVT.

The CDR3: CSALDSYEQYF. The CDR3 DNA reads as TGCAGTGCTTTGGACAGTTACGAGCAGTACTTC. The chain employs TRBV20-1 and TRBJ2-7; D might be TRBD1 (6 bases). Per the germline V gene, CDR1 is DFQATT and CDR2 is SNEGSKA (reference sequence). The CDR3 length is 11 residues. Trimming took 5 bases from V and 4 from J, leaving 9 bases between them.

The chain couples TRBV30 to TRBJ2-1; a weak D match, TRBD2 (5 bases). This CDR3 region has 10 residues. The V end lost 6 bases, the J end lost 10 bases, and 10 bases lay between the germline ends. Germline values: CDR1 GTSNPN, CDR2 SVGIG (reference sequence). The CDR3 sequence: CACSQREQFF. The CDR3 DNA reads TGTGCCTGTAGCCAGCGGGAGCAGTTCTTC.

The chain joins TRBV5-1 to TRBJ2-2; D is undetermined. The germline gives CDR1 SGHRS, CDR2 YFSETQ. The CDR3 is 13 residues long. V was cut by 0 bases and J by 4 bases, with 4 bases left in between. CDR3 sequence: CASSLEVTGELFF. CDR3 bases: TGCGCCAGCAGCTTGGAGGTCACCGGGGAGCTGTTTTTT.

This sequence joins TRBV29-1 and TRBJ1-3; D call uncertain. V lost 4 bases and J lost 0, with 4 bases in between. This CDR3 is 12 amino acids long. The germline V gene has CDR1 SQVTM and CDR2 ANQGSEA. The CDR3 loop reads CSVVNSGNTIYF. DNA of the CDR3: TGCAGCGTTGTCAACTCTGGAAACACCATATATTTT.

The J gene is TRBJ2-7, the V gene TRBV7-8; a weak D match, TRBD1 (6 bases). The germline V gene has CDR1 SGHVS and CDR2 FQNEAQ. The CDR3 totals 15 residues. Deletions cut 1 base from V and 2 bases from J, with 12 bases between. As DNA, the CDR3 is TGTGCCAGCAGCTTAGTAGGGGGTGCCACCTACGAGCAGTACTTC. It yields the protein CASSLVGGATYEQYF.

The table lists this clone with a few counts. The rearrangement links TRBV30 to TRBJ2-7; TRBD2 might be the D (5 bases). CDR1 is GTSNPN and CDR2 is SVGIG in the germline V gene (reference sequence). This CDR3 has 13 residues. Trimming removed 1 base at V and 6 bases at J, with 13 bases between. The CDR3 bases are TGTGCCTGGAGTGGAACCGCACGGGGCGAGCAGTACTTC. Encoded protein: CAWSGTARGEQYF.

The chain couples TRBV5-1 to TRBJ2-7; TRBD1 or TRBD2 may be the D gene (5 bases each). V was pared by 8 bases and J by 2 bases, with 14 bases between. The CDR3 has 13 amino acids. The V gene's germline CDR1 is SGHRS and CDR2 YFSETQ. The CDR3 region has the DNA TGCGCCAGTCAGGGAGATAGGGCCTACGAGCAGTACTTC. As protein: CASQGDRAYEQYF.

This clone was counted a single time. The rearrangement links TRBV4-1 to TRBJ1-1; D may be TRBD1 (6 bases). The germline V and J ends were trimmed by 0 bases and 0 bases, with 11 bases remaining between them. There are 16 residues in the CDR3. The germline V gene has CDR1 MGHRA and CDR2 YSYEKL. CDR3 sequence (DNA): TGCGCCAGCAGCCAAGATATCGACAGGTTGAACACTGAAGCTTTCTTT. The encoded protein is CASSQDIDRLNTEAFF.

V usage is TRBV5-1 and J usage is TRBJ2-3; D gene ambiguous. This CDR3 is built from 14 residues. V was pared by 1 base and J by 2 bases, with 8 bases between. The germline CDR1 and CDR2 sequences are SGHRS and YFSETQ. CDR3 coding DNA: TGCGCCAGCAGCTTGTCGCAGTACACAGATACGCAGTATTTT. Protein sequence: CASSLSQYTDTQYF.

V gene TRBV9 combines with J gene TRBJ2-6, with D hard to call. Germline V lookup: CDR1 SGDLS, CDR2 YYNGEE. With 1 base removed from V and 0 bases from J, the gap between germline ends came to 14 bases. The CDR3 is made up of 18 amino acids. This CDR3 reads CASSVSAKVDSGANVLTF. Written as DNA, the CDR3 is TGTGCCAGCAGCGTATCCGCAAAGGTGGACTCTGGGGCCAACGTCCTGACTTTC. Full variable domain (rest looked up from reference TRBV9 and TRBJ2-6): DSGVTQTPKHLITATGQRVTLRCSPRSGDLSVYWYQQSLDQGLQFLIQYYNGEERAKGNILERFSAQQFPDLHSELNLSSLELGDSALYFCASSVSAKVDSGANVLTFGAGSRLTVL.

This chain links TRBV6-1 with TRBJ1-2, with 7 bases aligning to TRBD1. The CDR3 runs 16 residues. V shed 1 base and J 2 bases; nucleotides not matched to a gene: 7. Germline V gene lookup returns CDR1 MNHNS and CDR2 SASEGT. For the CDR3, the DNA is TGTGCCAGCAGTGAAGTCGTAGGGGGCGCGAACTATGGCTACACCTTC. It codes for CASSEVVGGANYGYTF.

The chain links TRBV7-6 to TRBJ2-1; the D is unclear. The CDR3 is 11 amino acids. Trimming took off 6 bases at V and 2 bases at J, with 2 bases between the two ends. The germline V gene encodes CDR1 SGHVS and CDR2 FNYEAQ. The CDR3: CASSTYNEQFF. As DNA, the CDR3 is TGTGCCAGCAGTACCTACAATGAGCAGTTCTTC. Variable domain in full (rest from reference TRBV7-6 and TRBJ2-1): GAGVSQSPRYKVTKRGQDVALRCDPISGHVSLYWYRQALGQGPEFLTYFNYEAQQDKSGLPNDRFSAERPEGSISTLTIQRTEQRDSAMYRCASSTYNEQFFGPGTRLTVL.